The sequence of this TCR beta chain was determined in a study of regulatory T cells in long-lasting Graves disease. Study-wide points: Sample size was small, which may have lowered accuracy. Preferential use of TRBV28, TRBJ1-2 and TRBJ2-5 was seen in persistent disease.

Stated time point: newly diagnosed GD, antithyroid drugs for less than 3 months. Construction of the TCR library relied on RNA isolated from PBMCs. Both iRepertoire HTBI primers and Arm-PCR of CDR3 regions were used to build the TCR beta libraries. MiXCR, applied by TCRdb to the multiplex PCR reads, yields one record per CDR3 protein. The sample lists about 430,000 distinct CDR3 sequences; about 15% were seen once. The CDR3 contains 14 residues. V shed 5 bases and J shed 2 bases, with 13 bases lying between them. Germline V gene lookup returns CDR1 MDHEN and CDR2 SYDVKM. On this clonotype: No antigen is known for it.

These same data were also listed under a study on T cells in Graves' hyperthyroidism and ophthalmopathy. This second report adds: The primer set for the first-round RT-PCR of the TCR CDR3 was HTBI. Ophthalmopathy was separated from stable hyperthyroidism by a 13 V-J model.

The sequencing used peripheral blood mononuclear cells (PBMCs), collected at new diagnosis, from a patient treated with antithyroid drugs. The receptor was isolated from a woman aged 40 to 55 with Graves disease. The chain recombines TRBV28 with TRBJ2-7, with no clear D. The CDR3 loop reads CASSPGGRPYEQYF. The CDR3 DNA is TGTGCCAGCAGTCCAGGTGGACGGCCCTACGAGCAGTACTTC.